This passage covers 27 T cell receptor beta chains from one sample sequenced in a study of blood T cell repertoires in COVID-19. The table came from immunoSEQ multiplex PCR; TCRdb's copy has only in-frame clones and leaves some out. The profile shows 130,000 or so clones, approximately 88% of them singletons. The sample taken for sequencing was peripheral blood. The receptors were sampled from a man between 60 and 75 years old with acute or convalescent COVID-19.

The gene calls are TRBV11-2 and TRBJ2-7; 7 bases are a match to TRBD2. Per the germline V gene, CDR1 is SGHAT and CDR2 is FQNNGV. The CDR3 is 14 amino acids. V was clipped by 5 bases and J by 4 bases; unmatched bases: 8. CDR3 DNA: TGTGCCAGCAGCGCCTTCGGGACTATTTACGAGCAGTACTTC. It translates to CASSAFGTIYEQYF.

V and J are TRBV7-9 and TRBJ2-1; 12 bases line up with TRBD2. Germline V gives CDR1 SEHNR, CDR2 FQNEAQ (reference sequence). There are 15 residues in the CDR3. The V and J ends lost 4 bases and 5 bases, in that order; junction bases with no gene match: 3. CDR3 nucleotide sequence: TGTGCCAGCAGCTCCCGGACTAGCGGGAACAATGAGCAGTTCTTC. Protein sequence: CASSSRTSGNNEQFF.

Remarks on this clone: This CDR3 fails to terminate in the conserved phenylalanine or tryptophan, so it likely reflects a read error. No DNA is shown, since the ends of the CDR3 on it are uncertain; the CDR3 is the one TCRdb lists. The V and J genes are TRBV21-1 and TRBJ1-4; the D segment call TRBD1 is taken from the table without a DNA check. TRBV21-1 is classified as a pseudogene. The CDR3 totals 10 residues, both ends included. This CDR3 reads CASSATANRR.

This chain's CDR3 is CASSSFGSANYGYTF. CDR3 nucleotides: TGTGCCAGCAGCTCTTTTGGTAGTGCTAACTATGGCTACACCTTC. The gene calls are TRBV6-5 and TRBJ1-2; D remains unclear. There are 15 residues in the CDR3. The V end was cut by 6 bases, the J end by 0 bases, with 14 bases between. Germline CDR1 MNHEY, CDR2 SVGAGI.

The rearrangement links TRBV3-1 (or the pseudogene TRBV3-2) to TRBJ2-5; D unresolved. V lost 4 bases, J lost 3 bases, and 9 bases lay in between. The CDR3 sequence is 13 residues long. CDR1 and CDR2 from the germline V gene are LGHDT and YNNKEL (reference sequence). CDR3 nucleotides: TGTGCCAGCAGCCGCCTCCGGGAAGAGACCCAGTACTTC. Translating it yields CASSRLREETQYF.

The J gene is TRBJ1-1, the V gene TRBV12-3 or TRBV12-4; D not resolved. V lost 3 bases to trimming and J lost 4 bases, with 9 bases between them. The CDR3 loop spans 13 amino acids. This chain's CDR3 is CASSFVGLTEAFF. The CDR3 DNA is TGTGCCAGCAGTTTTGTGGGCCTCACTGAAGCTTTCTTT.

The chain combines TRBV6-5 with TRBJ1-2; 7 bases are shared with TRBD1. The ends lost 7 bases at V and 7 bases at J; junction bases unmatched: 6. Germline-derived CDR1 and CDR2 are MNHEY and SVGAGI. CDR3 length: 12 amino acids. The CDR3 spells CASTRQGSGYTF. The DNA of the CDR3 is TGTGCCAGCACTCGACAGGGATCTGGCTACACCTTC.

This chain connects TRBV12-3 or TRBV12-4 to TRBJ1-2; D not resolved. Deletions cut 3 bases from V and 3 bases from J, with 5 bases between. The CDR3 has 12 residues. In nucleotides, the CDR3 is TGTGCCAGCAGTTTTATAGACTATGGCTACACCTTC. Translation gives CASSFIDYGYTF.

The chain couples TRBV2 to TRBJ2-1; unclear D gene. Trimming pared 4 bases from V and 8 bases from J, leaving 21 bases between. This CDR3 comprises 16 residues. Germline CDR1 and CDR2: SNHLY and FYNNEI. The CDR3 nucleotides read TGTGCCAGCAGTGTCTCTCTCCCTGGCAACAATGATGAGCAGTTCTTC. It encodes CASSVSLPGNNDEQFF.

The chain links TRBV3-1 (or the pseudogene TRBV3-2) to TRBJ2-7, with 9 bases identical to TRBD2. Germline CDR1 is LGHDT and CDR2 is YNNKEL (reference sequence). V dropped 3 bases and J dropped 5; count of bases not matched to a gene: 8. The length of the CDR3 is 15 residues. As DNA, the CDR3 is TGTGCCAGCAGCCATACGACTAGCGGTTCCCACGAGCAGTACTTC. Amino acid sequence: CASSHTTSGSHEQYF.

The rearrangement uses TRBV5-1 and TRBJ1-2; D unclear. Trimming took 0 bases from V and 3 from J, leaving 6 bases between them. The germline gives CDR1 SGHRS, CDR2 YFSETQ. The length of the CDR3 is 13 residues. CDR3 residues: CASSLDHDYGYTF. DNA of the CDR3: TGCGCCAGCAGCTTGGATCATGACTATGGCTACACCTTC.

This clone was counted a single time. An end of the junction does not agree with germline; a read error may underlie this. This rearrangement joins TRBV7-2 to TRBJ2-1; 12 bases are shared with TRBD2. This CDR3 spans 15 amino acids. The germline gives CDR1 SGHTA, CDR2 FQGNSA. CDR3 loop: CASSLAGGPHNEQFF. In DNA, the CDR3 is TGTGCCAGCAGCCTAGCGGGAGGGCCCCACAATGAGCAGTTCTTC.

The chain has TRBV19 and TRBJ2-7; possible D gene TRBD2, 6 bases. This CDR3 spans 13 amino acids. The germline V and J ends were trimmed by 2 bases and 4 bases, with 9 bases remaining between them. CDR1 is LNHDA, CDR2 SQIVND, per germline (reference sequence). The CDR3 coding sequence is TGTGCCAGTAGTATAACGGGGACTTACGAGCAGTACTTC. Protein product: CASSITGTYEQYF.

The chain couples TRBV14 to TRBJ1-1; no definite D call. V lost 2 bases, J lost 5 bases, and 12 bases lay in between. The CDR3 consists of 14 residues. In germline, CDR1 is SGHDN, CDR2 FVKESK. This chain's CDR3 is CASSQSLYFTEAFF. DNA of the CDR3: TGTGCCAGCAGCCAATCCTTATACTTTACTGAAGCTTTCTTT.

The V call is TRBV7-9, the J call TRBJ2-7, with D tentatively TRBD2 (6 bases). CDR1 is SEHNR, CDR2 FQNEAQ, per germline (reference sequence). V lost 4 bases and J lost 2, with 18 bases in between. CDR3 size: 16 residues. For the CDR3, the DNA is TGTGCCAGCAGCTCGGTGGTTGGGACTCTTACCTACGAGCAGTACTTC. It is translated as CASSSVVGTLTYEQYF.

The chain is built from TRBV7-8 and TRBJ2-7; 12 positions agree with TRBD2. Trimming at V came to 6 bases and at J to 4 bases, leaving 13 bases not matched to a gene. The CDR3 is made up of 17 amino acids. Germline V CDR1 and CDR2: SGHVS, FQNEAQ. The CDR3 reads CASSPGLAGPIPYEQYF. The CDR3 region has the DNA TGTGCCAGCAGTCCCGGACTAGCGGGACCGATACCTTACGAGCAGTACTTC.

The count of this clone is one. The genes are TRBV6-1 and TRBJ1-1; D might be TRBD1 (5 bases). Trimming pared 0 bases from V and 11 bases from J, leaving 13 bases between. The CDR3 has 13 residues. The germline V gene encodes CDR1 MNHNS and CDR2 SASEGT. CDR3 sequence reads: CASSEALRAGAFF. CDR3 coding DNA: TGTGCCAGCAGTGAAGCGCTCAGGGCTGGGGCTTTCTTT.

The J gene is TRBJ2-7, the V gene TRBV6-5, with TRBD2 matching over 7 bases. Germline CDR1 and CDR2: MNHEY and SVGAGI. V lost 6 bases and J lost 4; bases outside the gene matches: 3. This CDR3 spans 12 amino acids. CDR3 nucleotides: TGTGCCAGCAGAGCGGGACTGTACGAGCAGTACTTC. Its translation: CASRAGLYEQYF.

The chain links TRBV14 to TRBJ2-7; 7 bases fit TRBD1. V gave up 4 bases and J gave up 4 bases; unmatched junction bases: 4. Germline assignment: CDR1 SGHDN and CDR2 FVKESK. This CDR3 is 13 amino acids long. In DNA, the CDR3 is TGTGCCAGCAGCCCCTTGGACAGGTACGAGCAGTACTTC. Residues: CASSPLDRYEQYF.

The chain's CDR3 is CASTLYPQLAGYNEQFF. CDR3 nucleotide sequence: TGTGCCAGCACCCTATACCCCCAACTAGCGGGATACAATGAGCAGTTCTTC. The rearrangement links TRBV27 to TRBJ2-1; 10 bases agree with TRBD2. The CDR3 is made up of 17 amino acids. Looked up from germline, CDR1 is MNHEY and CDR2 is SMNVEV (reference sequence). Unmatched junction bases numbered 13, after V lost 7 bases and J lost 4 bases.

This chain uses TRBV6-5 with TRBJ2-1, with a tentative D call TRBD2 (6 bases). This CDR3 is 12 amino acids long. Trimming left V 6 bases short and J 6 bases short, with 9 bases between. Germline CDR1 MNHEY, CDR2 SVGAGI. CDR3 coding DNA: TGTGCCAGCAGGTCCGGGGGCAATGAGCAGTTCTTC. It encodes CASRSGGNEQFF.

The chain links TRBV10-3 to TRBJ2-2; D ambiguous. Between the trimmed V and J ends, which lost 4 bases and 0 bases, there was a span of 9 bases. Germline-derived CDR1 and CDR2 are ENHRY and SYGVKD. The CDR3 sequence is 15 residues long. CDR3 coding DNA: TGTGCCATCAGTGTTAACAGCCCGAACACCGGGGAGCTGTTTTTT. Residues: CAISVNSPNTGELFF.

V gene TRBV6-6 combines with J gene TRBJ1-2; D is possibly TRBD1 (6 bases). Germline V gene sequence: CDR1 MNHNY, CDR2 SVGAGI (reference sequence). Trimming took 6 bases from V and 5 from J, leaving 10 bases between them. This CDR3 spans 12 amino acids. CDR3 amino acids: CASSRTGYGYTF. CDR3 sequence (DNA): TGTGCCAGCAGCAGAACAGGGTATGGCTACACCTTC.

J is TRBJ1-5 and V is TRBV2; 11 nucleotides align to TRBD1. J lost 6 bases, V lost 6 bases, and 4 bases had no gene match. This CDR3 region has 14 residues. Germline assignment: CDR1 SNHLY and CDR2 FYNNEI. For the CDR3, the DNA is TGTGCCAGCAGAGCAGGGACAGGGGGTCAGCCCCAGCATTTT. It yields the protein CASRAGTGGQPQHF.

The CDR3: CASSRGGAPDTQYF. The CDR3 DNA sequence: TGTGCCAGCAGCCGAGGCGGGGCCCCAGATACGCAGTATTTT. This chain connects TRBV7-8 to TRBJ2-3; the D gene is possibly TRBD2 (6 bases). The germline V gene has CDR1 SGHVS and CDR2 FQNEAQ. Between the trimmed V and J ends, which lost 5 bases and 4 bases, there was a span of 13 bases. The CDR3 loop spans 14 amino acids. The full variable domain, in which reference TRBV7-8 and TRBJ2-3 provide the parts outside the CDR3, is GAGVSQSPRYKVAKRGQDVALRCDPISGHVSLFWYQQALGQGPEFLTYFQNEAQLDKSGLPSDRFFAERPEGSVSTLKIQRTQQEDSAVYLCASSRGGAPDTQYFGPGTRLTVL.

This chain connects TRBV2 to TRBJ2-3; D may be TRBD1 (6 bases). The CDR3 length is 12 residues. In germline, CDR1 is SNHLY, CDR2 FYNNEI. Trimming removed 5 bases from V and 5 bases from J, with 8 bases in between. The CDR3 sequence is CASSTGLDTQYF. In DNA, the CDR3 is TGTGCCAGCAGTACAGGGCTAGATACGCAGTATTTT.

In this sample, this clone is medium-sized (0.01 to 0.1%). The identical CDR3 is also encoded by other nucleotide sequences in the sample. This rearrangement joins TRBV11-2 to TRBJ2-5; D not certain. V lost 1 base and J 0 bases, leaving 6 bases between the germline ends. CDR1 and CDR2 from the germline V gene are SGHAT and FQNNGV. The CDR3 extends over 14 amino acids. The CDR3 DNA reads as TGTGCCAGCAGCTTAGCTCGTAACCAAGAGACCCAGTACTTC. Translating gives CASSLARNQETQYF.